This TCR beta chain was captured by sequencing in a study of cytomegalovirus exposure and HLA in healthy donors (dated 2017 in TCRdb). For the wider study: An earlier analysis of fewer than 750 of the donors reported about 260 Gb of sequence data and 117 million unique TCR beta sequences obtained from around 190 million T cells. The study aimed to test whether signatures of past pathogen exposure could be identified by cataloging public T cell receptors. Every discovery cohort repertoire had been produced on one sequencing platform. Among some 400 genotyped donors of the cohort, an average of approximately 240,000 unique TCR beta nucleotide sequences was sequenced per donor, of which approximately 18% were non-productive. Donor age, sex, ethnicity and CMV serostatus were collected together with the repertoire data. An early release that covered some 640 HLA-typed donors contained about 300 gigabases of sequencing data and roughly 84 million unique TCR sequences. The number of donors typed differed by locus, with about 629-630 for A, B, C, DRB1 and DQB1, approximately 500 for DQA1, 606 for DPA1, and about 450 for DPB1. Among the roughly 400 genotyped donors, around 79% belonged to the genetic ancestry cluster associated with self-reported Caucasian donors. Both class I and class II loci were covered by HLA typing, at four-digit resolution. A later analysis re-analyzed previously published TCR beta repertoires from 650 to 800 donors and added high-resolution HLA genotyping to study TCR occurrence patterns. To predict cytomegalovirus infection status, the study brought together high-throughput TCR immunosequencing, statistical association of individual TCRs with disease status, and machine learning. The study profiled the T cell repertoires of some 610 subjects by immunosequencing and related them to cytomegalovirus serostatus. In addition to the first cohort of roughly 670 subjects, a separate validation cohort of approximately 130 different subjects was used. Roughly 5 DR-DQ haplotypes were handled as single units for association and clustering because linkage in the cohort was strong. Rather than drawing on any new phenotypic data, the later analysis identified candidate immune exposures from TCR beta sequences and the way those sequences occurred across donors. A later genetic analysis took genome-wide SNP genotypes for about 55% of the 666 donors and used that subset as a discovery cohort. An earlier analysis of 450 to 750 of the donors used high-throughput TCR beta sequencing to judge whether each TCR beta V gene segment behaved as functional or pseudogenic. Overall results and qualifications from the work: The authors suggested that the approach could potentially be generalized to other disease states and immunological phenotypes. In vitro tests confirmed that a few of the cytomegalovirus-associated TCR beta chains recognize cytomegalovirus antigens. Several of the top co-occurrence clusters appeared to be linked to parvovirus B19, influenza, CMV and Epstein-Barr virus, according to a later analysis. In an earlier analysis of 450 to 750 of the donors, most TCR beta V segments appeared in productive rearrangements about 90% or about 30% of the time, broadly matching IMGT annotations. In a later genetic analysis, fewer N-insertions in productive TCRs were reported among donors in an Asian-associated ancestry cluster than the approximately 710-donor mean. Because counts were too low, about 17 rarely observed V segments, including chromosome 9 orphons, were excluded from the earlier analysis of several hundred of the donors. In a later analysis, HLA-associated TCR beta chains showed more clonal expansion and lower generation probabilities than non-associated chains that were equally common. A later analysis found that most CMV-associated TCR beta chains appeared HLA-restricted, with HLA associations seemingly driven largely by CMV exposure. The only immune exposure information available for the cohort was CMV serostatus. The classifier was reported to diagnose cytomegalovirus status with high specificity and sensitivity in both the original cohort and the validation cohort. The cohort was sequenced for TCR beta chains only, and without alpha or paired-chain data the features that could be detected were limited. The study gave a list of over 150 TCR beta chains associated with cytomegalovirus. Most TCR sequences were seen in very few donors, while some public TCRs were found in many individuals. Roughly uniform sequencing depth across donors was assumed in presence/absence analyses, although this assumption may not hold. A cluster of highly shared sequence variants was judged likely to be a technical artifact of the sequencing pipeline. Because some donors lacked HLA typing at each locus, the association tests relied only on the typed subset. A later genetic analysis associated a missense DCLRE1C variant with V-gene and J-gene trimming of TCR beta chains, and an independent cohort replicated the association. The 87-base-pair reads could not distinguish some IMGT-functional V segments, including TRBV6-2 and TRBV6-3, so those segments were excluded. A further reported finding was that TCR beta sequences accurately predicted the HLA-A and HLA-B alleles for most subjects in the first cohort. A later analysis associated 15,000 to 20,000 TCR beta sequences with specific HLA alleles at a false discovery rate of 0.05. When HLA alleles, especially DR and DQ, strongly co-occurred, attributing TCR associations to individual alleles was difficult. Correlated functional status among segregating V segments might reflect linkage disequilibrium, but an unknown experimental factor could not be ruled out. In a later analysis, the rate of TCR association differed among HLA loci, with DRB1 alleles having the most associated TCRs and HLA-C alleles having the fewest.

CDR1 SQVTM and CDR2 ANQGSEA were looked up in the germline V gene. The CDR3 measures 12 amino acids from cysteine to phenylalanine. Just CDR3 DNA is preserved here, 36 bases in frame from base 1. V and J are trimmed by 6 bases and 8 bases, and the gene matches miss 2 bases of the junction. The cohort comprised fewer than 750 healthy bone marrow donors. All cohort members were sampled while nominally healthy, although unrecorded immune exposures were likely present. The donor tested CMV seronegative, placing the donor among the 350 to 400 seronegative members of the cohort. A peripheral blood sample was provided by each donor, and peripheral blood mononuclear cells were used for TCR beta sequencing. Genomic DNA was extracted from the blood cell samples with the Qiagen DNeasy Blood Extraction Kit. Libraries were prepared through the immunoSEQ multiplex PCR assay. A mixture of 60 forward primers for TCR Vbeta segments and 13 reverse primers for TCR Jbeta segments was used in the multiplex PCR. The CDR3 region of rearranged TCR beta genes was amplified from genomic DNA by a multiplex PCR assay. The Illumina HiSeq System was used to sequence the amplified TCR beta libraries as 87-base-pair reads. Processing in the source paper ran as follows. Across the 670 or so repertoires, a later analysis counted roughly 77 million unique TCR beta chains, about 10 million of which were shared by at least two donors. Raw reads were error-corrected and collapsed into unique sequences by a nearest-neighbor algorithm in which closely related sequences were merged to remove PCR and sequencing errors. To assign V, D and J gene segments, CDR3 sequences were aligned to IMGT reference sequences. For a sequence to be retained, a match of at least six nucleotides to both a V gene segment and a J gene segment was required. A rearrangement counted as productive if the CDR3 had no stop codons and remained in frame with V and J, and every other rearrangement counted as non-productive. Following IMGT convention, CDR3 was defined as the stretch from the second conserved V-encoded cysteine to the conserved J-encoded phenylalanine. The earlier analysis of 587 of the donors excluded sequences that lacked an unambiguous match to a single V gene segment. In an earlier analysis of approximately 560 of the donors, a V segment was called functional when productive rearrangements were above 56.7%, and segregating when the standard deviation between donors exceeded 5%. A statistical classification framework was developed to diagnose cytomegalovirus status using the catalog of TCR beta chain sequences. In a later analysis, V and J genes were assigned by comparing TCR nucleotide sequences against IMGT/GENE-DB human TR gene sequences. A later analysis assigned CDR3 sequences and most-parsimonious VDJ recombination scenarios with the TCRdist pipeline. In a later analysis, each TCR beta chain was defined by its CDR3 amino acid sequence together with its V-gene family, and reads lacking a unique V-gene family were excluded. A later analysis removed nearly 600 highly shared, low-generation-probability nucleotide sequences to deal with suspected cross-contamination and a sequencing artifact. For each public chain, a later analysis derived a clonal expansion index from normalized ranks of inferred template counts within each repertoire. In a later analysis, generation probabilities were computed with a VDJ recombination model fitted to out-of-frame rearrangements, and the resulting probabilities were checked against IGoR. A later analysis scored TCR-TCR, TCR-HLA and TCR-CMV co-occurrence with hypergeometric tests, applying a repertoire-size bias correction to TCR pairs. False discovery rates were estimated in a later analysis by permuting HLA or CMV assignments 20 times. A later analysis grouped co-occurring TCRs with DBSCAN, adding TCRdist sequence similarity when clustering within HLA-allele-positive subsets. For co-occurrence clustering, repertoires with fewer than 30,000 or more than 120,000 public chains were excluded, along with roughly 5 repertoires with anomalous nucleotide sharing. TCRdb obtained this table from immuneACCESS and retained in-frame rearrangements with V and J assigned. These tables miss some clones; where compared with another copy, unresolved V genes account for less than half of the shortfall, and the remainder is unexplained. The V and J calls and clone size come from that table; D and trimming were worked out from the DNA. For this sample the table gives roughly 38,000 clones, of which approximately 90% were detected only once. The top ten clonotypes cover 2% to 3% of the sample.

This clone has a handful of counts. Its antigen specificity is not known. No base-level quality is on record; no much larger clone is a single base apart. The clonotype was recovered from a woman under 30 in good health and CMV-seronegative. This receptor chain uses TRBV29-1 and TRBJ2-1; 12 bases in the middle match TRBD1. Sequenced material: PBMCs. Here the CDR3 is given as CSVGTGGDEQFF. The DNA sequence follows: TGCAGCGTGGGGACAGGGGGCGATGAGCAGTTCTTC.